The next 5 T cell receptor beta chains were all read from a single sample in a study of Graves' ophthalmopathy and Graves' hyperthyroidism. Amplification of TCR beta CDR3 regions used RNA transcripts. Investigators did first-round RT-PCR with HTBI primers, then second-round multiplex PCR. TCRdb used MiXCR to reprocess the multiplex PCR reads, holding one entry per CDR3 protein. This table has hundreds of thousands of distinct CDR3 sequences, about a fifth appearing once. The sample was peripheral blood. The source is a woman aged 18-30 years with stable Graves' hyperthyroidism. Some clones in this sample may be carry-over from other donors' samples.

This clonotype was picked up many times. V is TRBV2 and J is TRBJ2-2; a weak D match, TRBD1 (6 bases). The CDR3 loop spans 14 amino acids. The V gene's germline CDR1 is SNHLY and CDR2 FYNNEI. The V end lost 10 bases, the J end lost 3 bases, and 15 bases lay between the germline ends. CDR3 coding DNA: TGTGCCATCAACAGGCAGGGGTACACCGGGGAGCTGTTTTTT. Translated: CAINRQGYTGELFF.

The chain couples TRBV15 to TRBJ1-6; the D gene is possibly TRBD1 (5 bases). Trimming cost V 1 base and J 7 bases, with 17 bases left between them. Germline V lookup: CDR1 LNHNV, CDR2 YYDKDF (reference sequence). The CDR3 is 17 residues long. The CDR3 DNA reads as TGTGCCACCAGCAGAGTGGAGGGACGCGGTTGGAATTCACCCCTCCACTTT. Protein sequence: CATSRVEGRGWNSPLHF. The full variable domain, completed using reference TRBV15 and TRBJ1-6, is DAMVIQNPRYQVTQFGKPVTLSCSQTLNHNVMYWYQQKSSQAPKLLFHYYDKDFNNEADTPDNFQSRRPNTSFCFLDIRSPGLGDTAMYLCATSRVEGRGWNSPLHFGNGTRLTVT.

This clonotype was counted many times. The V and J genes are TRBV6-2 or TRBV6-3 and TRBJ2-5; D ambiguous. Trimming took off 5 bases at V and 5 bases at J, with 6 bases between the two ends. The length of the CDR3 is 11 residues. Germline values: CDR1 MNHEY, CDR2 SVGEGT. CDR3: CASSGRETQYF. DNA of the CDR3: TGTGCCAGCAGTGGTCGGGAGACCCAGTACTTC.

Concerning this clonotype itself: This may be a read error, as it is one base from a much larger clone. The chain uses TRBV4-2 and TRBJ1-5; TRBD1 might be the D (7 bases). The end of the DNA fits TRBJ2-3 better, so the J call may be wrong. The CDR3 sequence is 15 residues long. Germline V gene data show CDR1 as LGHNA and CDR2 as YNFKEQ. The CDR3 DNA reads TGTGCCAGCAGCCGGGACCCAGGGGGGAATCAGCCCCAGTATTTT. This gives the protein CASSRDPGGNQPQYF.

The gene calls are TRBV6-1 and TRBJ1-5; no definite D call. Germline CDR1 MNHNS, CDR2 SASEGT. The length of the CDR3 is 15 residues. The V gene lost 7 bases and the J gene lost 0 bases, with 13 bases spanning the gap. CDR3 nucleotide sequence: TGTGCCAGCATCAAGGGTGTCTATAGCAATCAGCCCCAGCATTTT. Translation gives CASIKGVYSNQPQHF.